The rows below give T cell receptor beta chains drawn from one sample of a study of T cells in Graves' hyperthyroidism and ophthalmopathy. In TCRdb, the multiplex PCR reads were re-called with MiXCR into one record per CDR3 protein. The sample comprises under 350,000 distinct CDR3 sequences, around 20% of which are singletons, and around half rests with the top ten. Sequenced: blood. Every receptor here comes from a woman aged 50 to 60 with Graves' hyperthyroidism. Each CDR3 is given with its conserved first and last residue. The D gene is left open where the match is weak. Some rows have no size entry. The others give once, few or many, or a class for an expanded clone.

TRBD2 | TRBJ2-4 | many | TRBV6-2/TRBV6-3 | TGTGCCAGCACCCCAGCGGGACTAGCCAAAAACATTCAGTACTTC | CASTPAGLAKNIQYF
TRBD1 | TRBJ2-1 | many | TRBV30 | TGTGCCTGGAGTAACCCCCTCCGGGACAGGGGGACAAGGGTAAACAATGAGCAGTTCTTC | CAWSNPLRDRGTRVNNEQFF
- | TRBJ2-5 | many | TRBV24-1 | TGTGCCACCAGTGATTTCGGCAGGGAAGAGACCCAGTACTTC | CATSDFGREETQYF
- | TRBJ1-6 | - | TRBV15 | TGTGCCACCAGCAGAGGGGTGAGCGGAGGGCATTCACCCCTCCACTTT | CATSRGVSGGHSPLHF
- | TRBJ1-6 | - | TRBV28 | TGTGCCAGCAGTCCGTCGGTCCGGGAGGGTTATTCACCCCTCCACTTT | CASSPSVREGYSPLHF
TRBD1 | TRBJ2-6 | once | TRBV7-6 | TGTGCCAGCAGCTTAACGGACAGGGCGGCTGGGGCCAACGTCCTGGCTTTC | CASSLTDRAAGANVLAF
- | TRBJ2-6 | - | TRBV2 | TGTGCCAGCAGGAGGGGGGCAGGGAGAAGCTCTGGGGCCAACGTCCTGACTTTC | CASRRGAGRSSGANVLTF
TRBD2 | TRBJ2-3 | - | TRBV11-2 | TGTGCCAGCAGCTACGGGACTAGCGGGAGGGTAGATACGCAGTATTTT | CASSYGTSGRVDTQYF
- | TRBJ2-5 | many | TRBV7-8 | TGTGCCAGCAGCTTAGATGCCGCATCCTCACAAGAGACCCAGTACTTC | CASSLDAASSQETQYF
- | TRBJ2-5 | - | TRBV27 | TGTGCCAGCAGTTTATTGGTTCCCTCGGGGCGGGCCCAAGAGACCCAGTACTTC | CASSLLVPSGRAQETQYF
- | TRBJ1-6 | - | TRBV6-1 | TGTGGCAGCAGTGAATGGGGAAGATCACCCCTCCACTTT | CGSSEWGRSPLHF
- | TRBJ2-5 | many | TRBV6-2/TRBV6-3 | TGTGCCAGCAGTTACTCGAGAATGATGAGGGATAGGCAAGAGACCCAGTACTTC | CASSYSRMMRDRQETQYF
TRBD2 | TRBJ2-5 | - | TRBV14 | TGTGCCAGCAGCCTAGATCGGACTAGCGGGAGGAAGACCCAGTACTTC | CASSLDRTSGRKTQYF
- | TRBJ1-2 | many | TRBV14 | TGTGCCAGCAGCCAAATCTACCGAAACTATGGCTACACCTTC | CASSQIYRNYGYTF
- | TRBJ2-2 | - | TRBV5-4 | TGTGCCAGCAGCTTGGGGCAGGGTGTGCTGTTTTTT | CASSLGQGVLFF
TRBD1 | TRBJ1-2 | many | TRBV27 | TGTGCCAGCAGTTCGGACAGGGGGTTTGGCTACACCTTC | CASSSDRGFGYTF
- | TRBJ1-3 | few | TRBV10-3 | TGTGCCATCGAAGGGGACACTTCCTCTGGAAACACCATATATTTT | CAIEGDTSSGNTIYF
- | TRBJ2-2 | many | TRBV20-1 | TGCAGTGCTATCGGGGTGACCGGGGAGCTGTTTTTT | CSAIGVTGELFF
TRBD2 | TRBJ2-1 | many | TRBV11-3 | TGTGCCAGCAGCTTAGGCTTGCGGGGGGGCCATGAGCAGTTCTTC | CASSLGLRGGHEQFF
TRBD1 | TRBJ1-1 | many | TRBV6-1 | TGTGCCAGCAGTGAAGCGACAGGGCCCACTGAAGCTTTCTTT | CASSEATGPTEAFF
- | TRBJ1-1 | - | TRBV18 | TGTGCCAGCTTAAAACGTGGGGACGGTGAAGCTTTCTTT | CASLKRGDGEAFF
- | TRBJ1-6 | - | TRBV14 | TGTGCCAGCAGACAAGAAGCGCAGCGTTCACCCCTCCACTTT | CASRQEAQRSPLHF
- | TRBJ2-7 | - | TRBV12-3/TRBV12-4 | TGTGCCAGCAGTGGTCGCGGAGGGGGCGAGCAGTACTTC | CASSGRGGGEQYF
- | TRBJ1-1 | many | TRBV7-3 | TGTGCCAGCAGCGATGGACGGGACACTGAAGCTTTCTTT | CASSDGRDTEAFF
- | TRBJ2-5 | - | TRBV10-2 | TGCGCCAGCCAGGTGGGCGGCACAAAAGAGACCCAGTACTTC | CASQVGGTKETQYF
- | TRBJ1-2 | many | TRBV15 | TGTGCCACCAGCAGAGACGGCAGCTATGGCTACACCTTC | CATSRDGSYGYTF